This T cell receptor (beta chain) was sequenced in a study of T-cell reconstitution after alpha-beta-depleted transplantation in children. Germline-derived CDR1 and CDR2 are ENHRY and SYGVKD. The V segment lost 3 bases and the J segment 6 bases; nucleotides outside the gene matches: 1. The CDR3 runs to 12 residues. This clonotype was counted a few times. A library of TCRbeta sequences, prepared with unique molecular identifiers, was generated. TCRdb reprocessed the PCR reads via MiXCR and lists one record per CDR3 protein. This table has 250,000 to 300,000 distinct CDR3 sequences, nearly 10% appearing once.

This TCR was recovered from a human donor who donated a stem cell graft to a child with SCID. Sequencing was performed on PBMCs from the stem cell graft donor, taken from the stem cell graft. The chain uses TRBV10-3 and TRBJ1-2; 7 nucleotides align to TRBD1. In nucleotides, the CDR3 is TGTGCCATCAGTGAAACAGGGGATGGCTACACCTTC. It codes for CAISETGDGYTF.